The sequence of this T cell receptor (beta chain) was determined in a study of breast tumors, draining lymph nodes, adjacent tissues. This clonotype was seen more than once but under ten times. TCRdb used MiXCR to reprocess the multiplex PCR reads, holding one entry per CDR3 protein. Of under 75,000 distinct CDR3 sequences detected, 45% to 65% appear once; the ten largest clones hold roughly 19%. The receptor comes from a female donor with breast cancer. Some clones in this sample may be carry-over from other donors' samples. Sequencing input: breast tumor tissue.

The DNA for the CDR3 is TGTGCCAGCAGCTTAACAGGGATCACCTACGAGCAGTACTTC. It is translated as CASSLTGITYEQYF. The chain combines TRBV5-6 with TRBJ2-7; D perhaps matches TRBD1 (6 bases). The CDR3 extends over 14 amino acids. Germline V CDR1 and CDR2: SGHDT, YYEEEE. V was trimmed by 2 bases and J by 2 bases, leaving 11 bases between them. Together with reference TRBV5-6 and TRBJ2-7, the CDR3 gives the full variable domain: DAGVTQSPTHLIKTRGQQVTLRCSPKSGHDTVSWYQQALGQGPQFIFQYYEEEERQRGNFPDRFSGHQFPNYSSELNVNALLLGDSALYLCASSLTGITYEQYFGPGTRLTVT.